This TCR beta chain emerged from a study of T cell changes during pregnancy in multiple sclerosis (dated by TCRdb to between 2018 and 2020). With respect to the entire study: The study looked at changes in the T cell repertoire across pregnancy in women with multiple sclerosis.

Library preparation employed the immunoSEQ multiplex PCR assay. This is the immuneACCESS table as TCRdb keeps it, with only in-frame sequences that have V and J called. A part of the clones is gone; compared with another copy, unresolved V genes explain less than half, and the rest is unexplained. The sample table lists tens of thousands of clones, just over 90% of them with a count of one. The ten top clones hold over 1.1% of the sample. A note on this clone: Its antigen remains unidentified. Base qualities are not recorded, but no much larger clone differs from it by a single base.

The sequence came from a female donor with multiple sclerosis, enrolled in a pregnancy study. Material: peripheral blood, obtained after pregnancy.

The bases read TGTGCCAGCAGTAGGCTAGCGGCCTACAATGAGCAGTTCTTC. The translation is CASSRLAAYNEQFF. Recombination linked TRBV2 to TRBJ2-1; 7 central bases correspond to TRBD2. Via the germline V gene, CDR1 is SNHLY and CDR2 FYNNEI. Trimming takes 5 bases off V and 2 bases off J; junction bases not matched to a gene: 3. Inclusive of the bounding cysteine and phenylalanine, the CDR3 is 14 residues long. The DNA shown is the 42-base CDR3, in frame from base 1. Extended through the reference TRBV2 and TRBJ2-1 proteins, this CDR3 yields the full variable domain: EPEVTQTPSHQVTQMGQEVILRCVPISNHLYFYWYRQILGQKVEFLVSFYNNEISEKSEIFDDQFSVERPDGSNFTLKIRSTKLEDSAMYFCASSRLAAYNEQFFGPGTRLTVL.